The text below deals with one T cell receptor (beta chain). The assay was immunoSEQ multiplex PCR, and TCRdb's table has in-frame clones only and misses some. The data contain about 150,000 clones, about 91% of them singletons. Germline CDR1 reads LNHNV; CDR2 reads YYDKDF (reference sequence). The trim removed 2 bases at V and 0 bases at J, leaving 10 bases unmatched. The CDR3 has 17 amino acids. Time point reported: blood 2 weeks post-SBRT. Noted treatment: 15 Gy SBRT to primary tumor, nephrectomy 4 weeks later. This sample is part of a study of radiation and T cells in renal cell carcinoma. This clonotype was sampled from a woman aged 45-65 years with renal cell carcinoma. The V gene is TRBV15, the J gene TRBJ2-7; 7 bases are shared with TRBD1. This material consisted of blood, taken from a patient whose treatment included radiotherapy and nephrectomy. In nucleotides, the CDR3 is TGTGCCACCAGCAGATCCCGGACAGGCACTACCTCCTACGAGCAGTACTTC. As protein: CATSRSRTGTTSYEQYF.